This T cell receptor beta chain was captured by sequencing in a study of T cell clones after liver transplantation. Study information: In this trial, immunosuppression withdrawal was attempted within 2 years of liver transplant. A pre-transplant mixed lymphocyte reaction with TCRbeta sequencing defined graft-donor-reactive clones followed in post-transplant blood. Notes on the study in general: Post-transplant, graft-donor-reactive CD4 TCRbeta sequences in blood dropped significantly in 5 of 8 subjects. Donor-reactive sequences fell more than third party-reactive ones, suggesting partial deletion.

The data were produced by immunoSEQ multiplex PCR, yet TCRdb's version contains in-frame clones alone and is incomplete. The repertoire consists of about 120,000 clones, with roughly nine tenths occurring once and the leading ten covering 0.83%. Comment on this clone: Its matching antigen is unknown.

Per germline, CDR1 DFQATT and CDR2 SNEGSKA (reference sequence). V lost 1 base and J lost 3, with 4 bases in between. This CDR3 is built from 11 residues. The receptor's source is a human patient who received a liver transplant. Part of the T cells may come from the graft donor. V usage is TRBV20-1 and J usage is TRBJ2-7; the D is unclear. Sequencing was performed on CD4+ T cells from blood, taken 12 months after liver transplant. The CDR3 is CSARVDYEQYF. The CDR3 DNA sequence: TGCAGTGCTAGAGTCGACTACGAGCAGTACTTC.